This T cell receptor (beta chain) came from a study of blood T cells in healthy people across ages. The sample holds many counts of this clonotype. The length of the CDR3 is 16 residues. The J segment lost 0 bases and the V segment lost 7 bases, leaving 8 bases of the junction unmatched. Germline V gives CDR1 SEHNR, CDR2 FQNEAQ (reference sequence). The authors ran a second PCR of about 6 to 11 cycles using a sample-barcoded 5' primer and a J-beta primer mix. TCRdb reanalysed the 5' RACE reads using MiXCR and keeps one entry per CDR3 protein. The repertoire includes 650,000 to 700,000 distinct CDR3 sequences, about 50% of them detected once, and approximately 13% sits in the top ten.

This chain connects TRBV7-9 to TRBJ2-7, with 11 bases that match TRBD2. The sequenced sample consisted of blood. This receptor was taken from an elderly woman in good health. Here the CDR3 DNA reads TGTGCCAGCACCTTGACTAGCGGGGCCCGCTCCTACGAGCAGTACTTC. Protein sequence: CASTLTSGARSYEQYF.